The 2 T cell receptor beta chains given below trace back to one sample, sequenced in a study of cytomegalovirus exposure and HLA in healthy donors. Primers for the PCR totalled 60 Vbeta and 13 Jbeta. TCRdb's table, derived via immunoSEQ multiplex PCR, lists solely in-frame clones and lacks some. In the table there are 100,000 to 120,000 clones, 65% to 85% of which are singletons. The material sequenced was PBMCs. The source of these receptors is a woman aged 25 to 39 in good health and CMV-seropositive.

V usage is TRBV6-5 and J usage is TRBJ2-7, with 7 bases lining up with TRBD2. V was clipped by 4 bases and J by 7 bases; unmatched bases: 16. Germline V gene data show CDR1 as MNHEY and CDR2 as SVGAGI. The CDR3 extends over 16 amino acids. The CDR3 sequence: CASSLTREVAAWEQYF. CDR3 sequence (DNA): TGTGCCAGCAGTTTAACCCGGGAGGTAGCAGCGTGGGAGCAGTACTTC.

The V gene is TRBV30, the J gene TRBJ1-5, with D perhaps matching TRBD1 (5 bases). Per the germline V gene, CDR1 is GTSNPN and CDR2 is SVGIG (reference sequence). The CDR3 totals 17 residues. V shed 3 bases and J shed 0 bases, with 18 bases lying between them. CDR3 sequence: CAWSPARTTASNQPQHF. DNA of the CDR3: TGTGCCTGGAGCCCGGCCCGTACGACAGCTAGCAATCAGCCCCAGCATTTT.